This T cell receptor (beta chain) comes out of a study of OX40 agonist ivuxolimab in advanced cancers. The CDR3 contains 15 residues. Germline assignment: CDR1 MNHEY and CDR2 SMNVEV (reference sequence). TCRdb keeps only in-frame clones here, not all; method: immunoSEQ multiplex PCR. Of about 32,000 clones listed, approximately 90% were seen once; the top ten hold about 26%. Worth noting for this clone: The antigen remains unidentified. A junction end diverges from the germline sequence, so it may reflect a read error.

Overall study results and limits: Blood T cells, both CD4+ and CD8+, expanded clonally by week 6 at 0.1 to 3.0 mg/kg.

The sequence was collected from an adult with an advanced solid tumor such as melanoma, head and neck, liver or kidney cancer. The chain joins TRBV27 to TRBJ2-1; D may be TRBD1 (6 bases). Material: CD4+ or CD8+ T cells sorted from blood, obtained in a trial of the OX40 agonist ivuxolimab. Here the CDR3 reads CATSEAPTGNNEQFF. The DNA of the CDR3 is TGTGCCACCAGTGAAGCCCCGACAGGAAACAATGAGCAGTTCTTC.